Listed below are T cell receptor beta chains from one sample, sequenced in a study of OX40 agonist ivuxolimab in advanced cancers. Assay: immunoSEQ multiplex PCR; the TCRdb copy retains only in-frame clones and omits some. The sample holds about 62,000 clones, roughly 78% seen once. The specimen was CD4+ or CD8+ T cells sorted from blood, collected in a trial of the OX40 agonist ivuxolimab. These receptor sequences come from an adult with an advanced solid tumor such as melanoma, head and neck, liver or kidney cancer. The CDR3 runs from the conserved cysteine through the conserved F or W. A D gene is named only where the DNA matches it firmly. Part of the rows lack a size; the others show once, few, many or a class for expanded clones.

>TRBJ2-3|TRBD1|TRBV7-9|many
TGTGCCAGCAGCTCCACTGACAGGGAGAACACAGATACGCAGTATTTT
CASSSTDRENTDTQYF
>TRBJ2-7|-|TRBV11-2|-
TGTGCCAGCAGCTCTACCCCGGATGCTTACGAGCAGTACTTC
CASSSTPDAYEQYF
>TRBJ2-2|TRBD1|TRBV7-8|-
TGTGCCAGCAGCGAGAGACCGGGACAGGGCGTCGGGGAGCTGTTTTTT
CASSERPGQGVGELFF
>TRBJ1-5|-|TRBV28|-
TGTGCCAGCAGCACACCCGGGACACCCTTTAGCAATCAGCCCCAGCATTTT
CASSTPGTPFSNQPQHF
>TRBJ2-1|-|TRBV11-2|-
TGTGCCAGCAGCCAGAAGGGGGGAGCGTACAATGAGCAGTTCTTC
CASSQKGGAYNEQFF
>TRBJ2-7|-|TRBV18|-
TGTGCCAGCGAAGACATCACCTACGAGCAGTACTTC
CASEDITYEQYF
>TRBJ1-4|TRBD1|TRBV10-3|once
TGTGCCATCAGGCCGGGACAGGGGTTGGCTAATGAAAAACTGTTTTTT
CAIRPGQGLANEKLFF
>TRBJ2-6|-|TRBV6-5|-
TGTGCCAGCAGTGGACAGCGCTCTGGGGCCAACGTCCTGACTTTC
CASSGQRSGANVLTF
>TRBJ2-7|-|TRBV7-2|-
TGTGCCAGCAGCTCCATGTCCGGGGCCACCTACGAGCAGTACTTC
CASSSMSGATYEQYF
>TRBJ2-7|-|TRBV27|-
TGTGCCAGCAGTTCGGACGGTAGCTCCTACGAGCAGTACTTC
CASSSDGSSYEQYF
>TRBJ1-6|-|TRBV7-2|-
TGTGCCAGCAGCTTATACAGCTCCTATAATTCACCCCTCCACTTT
CASSLYSSYNSPLHF
>TRBJ1-5|-|TRBV6-1|-
TGTGCCAGCAGAGGGGACGGAAATAGCAATCAGCCCCAGCATTTT
CASRGDGNSNQPQHF
>TRBJ2-7|-|TRBV11-2|-
TGTGCCAGCAGCTTAGGCACCCTTACCTACGAGCAGTACTTC
CASSLGTLTYEQYF
>TRBJ1-2|-|TRBV2|-
TGTGCCAGCAGTGAGGGTGGTGATGGCTACACCTTC
CASSEGGDGYTF
>TRBJ2-5|-|TRBV19|once
TGTGCCAGTAGGGACAGACCGAATAGTCAAGAGACCCAGTACTTC
CASRDRPNSQETQYF
>TRBJ2-5|-|TRBV2|-
TGTGCCAGCAGTGAAGCAGGTGGAGGAAGGACCCAGTACTTC
CASSEAGGGRTQYF
>TRBJ2-7|TRBD1|TRBV7-3|-
TGTGCCAGCAGCTTAATCATAGGACAGGGTGCCTACGAGCAGTACTTC
CASSLIIGQGAYEQYF
>TRBJ1-2|TRBD1|TRBV10-3|-
TGTGCCATCAGTGATTCCCCAGGGGGCATGGGTGGCTACACCTTC
CAISDSPGGMGGYTF
>TRBJ2-1|-|TRBV19|-
TGTGCCAGTAGTATAGACCTAGGGGGATCATCCTACAATGAGCAGTTCTTC
CASSIDLGGSSYNEQFF
>TRBJ1-2|TRBD1|TRBV18|-
TGTGCCAGCTCACCATACAACAGGGGGCAGAACTACTATGGCTACACCTTC
CASSPYNRGQNYYGYTF
>TRBJ2-5|-|TRBV27|-
TGTGCCAGCAGTTTAGCCCTGCCCTCGAGCTTAGGGGAGACCCAGTACTTC
CASSLALPSSLGETQYF
>TRBJ1-1|TRBD1|TRBV6-5|once
TGTGCCAGCAGCGCGGCGGACAGGGGGAACACTGAAGCTTTCTTT
CASSAADRGNTEAFF
>TRBJ2-3|TRBD1|TRBV27|-
TGTGCCAGCAGTTTATCGAGGGACAGGGGGCAAACAGATACGCAGTATTTT
CASSLSRDRGQTDTQYF
>TRBJ2-7|-|TRBV4-1|few
TGCGCCAGCAGCCAAGTAGCGGGACAGAGACCCTACGAGCAGTACTTC
CASSQVAGQRPYEQYF
>TRBJ2-3|TRBD1|TRBV7-2|-
TGTGCCAGCAGCTCCCGGGGGACAGGGGGCGATACGCAGTATTTT
CASSSRGTGGDTQYF
>TRBJ1-3|-|TRBV30|-
TGTGCCTGGAGCCCGGACAGCTACTCTGGAAACACCATATATTTT
CAWSPDSYSGNTIYF
>TRBJ2-5|-|TRBV2|once
TGTGCCAGCAGTCCACACGGGGCGTCACAAGAGACCCAGTACTTC
CASSPHGASQETQYF
>TRBJ2-1|-|TRBV2|-
TGTGCCAGCGAGAGTAGGGGGTCCTGGGATGAGCAGTTCTTC
CASESRGSWDEQFF
>TRBJ1-4|-|TRBV5-1|-
TGCGCCAGCAGCCCAGGAATCGGGACTAATGAAAAACTGTTTTTT
CASSPGIGTNEKLFF
>TRBJ1-4|TRBD1|TRBV5-8|-
TGTGCCAGCAGCGCGGACAGGGGGCGGAGGCCTAATGAAAAACTGTTTTTT
CASSADRGRRPNEKLFF
>TRBJ1-1|-|TRBV7-8|-
TGTGCCAGCAGCTTAGGAGGCCTGCGAGGAAACACTGAAGCTTTCTTT
CASSLGGLRGNTEAFF
>TRBJ2-1|-|TRBV4-3|-
TGCGCCAGCAGCCCACTGCCGGCGGGAACCATTAGCTCCTACAATGAGCAGTTCTTC
CASSPLPAGTISSYNEQFF
>TRBJ1-1|TRBD1|TRBV5-1|once
TGCGCCAGCAGCTTTGGGAAGGGGGCTTTAGGAACTGAAGCTTTCTTT
CASSFGKGALGTEAFF
>TRBJ2-7|TRBD2|TRBV7-2|many
TGTGCCAGCAGCTTTGCGGGGGGCCCCTACGAGCAGTACTTC
CASSFAGGPYEQYF
>TRBJ1-1|-|TRBV15|-
TGTGCCACCAGCAGAGATAATTGGGGTTTGACTGAAGCTTTCTTT
CATSRDNWGLTEAFF
>TRBJ2-7|TRBD2|TRBV28|-
TGTGCCAGCAGAAAGGGACTAGCGGGAGATCATGAGCAGTACTTC
CASRKGLAGDHEQYF
>TRBJ2-7|TRBD1|TRBV29-1|once
TGCAGCGTCAAGGACAGGGCCCGCTACGAGCAGTACTTC
CSVKDRARYEQYF